The sequence of this TCR beta chain was determined in a study of blood T cell repertoires in COVID-19. V shed 5 bases and J shed 0 bases, with 8 bases lying between them. The CDR3 extends over 13 amino acids. The germline V gene encodes CDR1 PRHDT and CDR2 FYEKMQ (reference sequence). This table comes from immunoSEQ multiplex PCR, and its TCRdb copy is limited to in-frame clones, with some not included. The table includes approximately 470,000 clones, over 75% detected once. Sequencing was done on a sample of peripheral blood. The TCR comes from a human donor in a cohort sampled during active COVID-19. The chain carries TRBV13 and TRBJ2-7; D is perhaps TRBD2 (6 bases). The CDR3 sequence is CASSGDSSYEQYF. DNA of the CDR3: TGTGCCAGCAGCGGGGACTCCTCCTACGAGCAGTACTTC.